The T cell receptor beta chain described here comes from a study of T cells in Graves' hyperthyroidism and ophthalmopathy. Study in general: Sampling of peripheral blood happened at initial diagnosis, prior to any treatment.

Amplification targeted TCR beta CDR3 regions from RNA transcripts. An initial round of RT-PCR targeting the TCR CDR3 relied on the HTBI primer set. TCRdb passed the multiplex PCR reads through MiXCR, listing each CDR3 protein once. Of 450,000 to 550,000 distinct CDR3 sequences listed, around 22% are singletons. CDR1 and CDR2 (germline): MNHEY, SVGEGT. The CDR3 covers 12 residues. The V and J ends lost 2 bases and 5 bases respectively, with 7 bases between them. The authors took PBMCs from 10 ml fresh peripheral blood. The source of this sequence is a woman aged 25 to 39 with Graves' ophthalmopathy. The material sequenced was blood. The chain combines TRBV6-2 or TRBV6-3 with TRBJ2-7; the D is unclear. This chain's CDR3 is CASSYDDHEQYF. The CDR3 region has the DNA TGTGCCAGCAGTTACGACGACCACGAGCAGTACTTC.